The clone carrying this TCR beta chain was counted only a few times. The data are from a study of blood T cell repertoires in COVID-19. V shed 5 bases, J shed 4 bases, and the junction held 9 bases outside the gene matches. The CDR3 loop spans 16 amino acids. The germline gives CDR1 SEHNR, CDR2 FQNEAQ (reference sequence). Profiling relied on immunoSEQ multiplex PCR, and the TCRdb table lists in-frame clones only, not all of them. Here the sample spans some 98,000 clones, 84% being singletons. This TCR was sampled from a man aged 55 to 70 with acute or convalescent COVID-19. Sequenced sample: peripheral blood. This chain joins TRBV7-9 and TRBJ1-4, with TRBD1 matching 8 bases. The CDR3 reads CASSGGQGAINEKLFF. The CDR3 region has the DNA TGTGCCAGCAGCGGAGGGCAGGGGGCCATTAATGAAAAACTGTTTTTT.